This T cell receptor (beta chain) was found in a study of shared clonotypes between healthy human individuals. In its sample, this clone was seen a few times. This CDR3 is also generated by other DNA sequences in the sample. Generated by immunoSEQ multiplex PCR, the TCRdb table keeps only in-frame clones and is missing some. The table shows 450,000 to 600,000 clones, with 79% occurring only once. The sample taken for sequencing was PBMCs. This clonotype was sampled from a woman in her forties in good health. Some clones in this sample may be carry-over from other donors' samples.

The CDR3 sequence is CASSLTGTSGNTIYF. The CDR3 region has the DNA TGCGCCAGCAGCCTAACAGGGACCTCAGGAAACACCATATATTTT. The V and J genes are TRBV5-1 and TRBJ1-3, with D possibly TRBD1 on 6 matching bases. V was trimmed by 4 bases and J by 4 bases, leaving 15 bases between them. The germline gives CDR1 SGHRS, CDR2 YFSETQ. There are 15 residues in the CDR3.